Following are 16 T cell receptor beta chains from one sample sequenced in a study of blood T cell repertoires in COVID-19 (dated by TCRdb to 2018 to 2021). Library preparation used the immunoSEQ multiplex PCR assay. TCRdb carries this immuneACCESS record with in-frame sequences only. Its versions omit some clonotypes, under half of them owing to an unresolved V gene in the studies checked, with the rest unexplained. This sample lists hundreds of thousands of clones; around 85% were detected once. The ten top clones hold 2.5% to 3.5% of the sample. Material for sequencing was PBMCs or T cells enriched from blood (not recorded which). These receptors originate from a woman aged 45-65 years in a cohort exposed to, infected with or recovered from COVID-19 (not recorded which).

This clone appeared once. This chain's CDR3 is CAWSVNLSPLHF. For the CDR3, the DNA is TGTGCCTGGAGTGTAAATCTTTCACCCCTCCACTTT. The chain links TRBV30 to TRBJ1-6; D not certain. Germline V CDR1 and CDR2: GTSNPN, SVGIG (reference sequence). The CDR3 consists of 12 residues. V was trimmed by 0 bases and J by 9 bases, leaving 6 bases between them. Filled out from reference TRBV30 and TRBJ1-6, the complete variable domain reads SQTIHQWPATLVQPVGSPLSLECTVEGTSNPNLYWYRQAAGRGLQLLFYSVGIGQISSEVPQNLSASRPQDRQFILSSKKLLLSDSGFYLCAWSVNLSPLHFGNGTRLTVT.

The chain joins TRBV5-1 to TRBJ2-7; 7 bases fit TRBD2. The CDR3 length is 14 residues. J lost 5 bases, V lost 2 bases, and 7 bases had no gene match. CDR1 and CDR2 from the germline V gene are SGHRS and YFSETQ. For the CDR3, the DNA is TGCGCCAGCAGCTTCCGGGACTATGCCGACGAGCAGTACTTC. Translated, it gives CASSFRDYADEQYF.

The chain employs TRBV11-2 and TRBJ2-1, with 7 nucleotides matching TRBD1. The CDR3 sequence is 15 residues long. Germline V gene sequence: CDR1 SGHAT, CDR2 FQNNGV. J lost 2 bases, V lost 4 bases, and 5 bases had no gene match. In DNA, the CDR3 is TGTGCCAGCAGCTCAGTAGGGGGCGCCTACAATGAGCAGTTCTTC. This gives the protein CASSSVGGAYNEQFF.

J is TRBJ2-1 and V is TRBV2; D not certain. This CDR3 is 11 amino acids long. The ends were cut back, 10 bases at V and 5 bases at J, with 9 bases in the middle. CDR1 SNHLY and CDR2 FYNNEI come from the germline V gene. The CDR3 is CANKKNNEQFF. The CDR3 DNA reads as TGTGCCAACAAAAAAAACAATGAGCAGTTCTTC.

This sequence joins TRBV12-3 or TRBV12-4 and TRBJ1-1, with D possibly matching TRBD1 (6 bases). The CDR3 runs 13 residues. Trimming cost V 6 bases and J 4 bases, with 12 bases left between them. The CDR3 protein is CASRAPGVTEAFF. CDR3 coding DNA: TGTGCCAGCAGGGCTCCAGGGGTCACTGAAGCTTTCTTT.

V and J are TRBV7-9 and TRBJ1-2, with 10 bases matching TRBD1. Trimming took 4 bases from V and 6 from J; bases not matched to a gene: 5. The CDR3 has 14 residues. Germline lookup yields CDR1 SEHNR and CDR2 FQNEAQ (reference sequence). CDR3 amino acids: CASSSAGTGDGYTF. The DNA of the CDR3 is TGTGCCAGCAGCTCAGCCGGGACAGGGGATGGCTACACCTTC.

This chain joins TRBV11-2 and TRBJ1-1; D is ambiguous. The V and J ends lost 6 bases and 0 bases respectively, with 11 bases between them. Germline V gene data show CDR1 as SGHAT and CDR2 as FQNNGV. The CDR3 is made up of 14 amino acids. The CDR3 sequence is CASSSRVMNTEAFF. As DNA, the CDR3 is TGTGCCAGCAGTAGTCGGGTTATGAACACTGAAGCTTTCTTT.

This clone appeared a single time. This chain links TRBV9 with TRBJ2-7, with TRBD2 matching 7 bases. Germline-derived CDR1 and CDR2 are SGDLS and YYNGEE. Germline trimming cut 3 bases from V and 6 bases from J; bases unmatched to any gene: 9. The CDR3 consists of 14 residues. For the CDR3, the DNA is TGTGCCAGCAGCGGAAATCGACTAGCTGGCGAGCAGTACTTC. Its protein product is CASSGNRLAGEQYF.

The CDR3 DNA reads as TGTGCCAGCAGGGGGACAGGGTTCGGGCAGTACTTC. Translation: CASRGTGFGQYF. V usage is TRBV2 and J usage is TRBJ2-7; 9 nucleotides line up with TRBD1. Trimming cost V 6 bases and J 9 bases; bases outside gene matches: 6. Looked up from germline, CDR1 is SNHLY and CDR2 is FYNNEI. This CDR3 is 12 amino acids long.

The CDR3 DNA sequence: TGCGCCAGCAGCCGGGAGCAGGTACAGGGGGTTTCTGGAAACACCATATATTTT. Translating it yields CASSREQVQGVSGNTIYF. This sequence joins TRBV4-3 and TRBJ1-3; 8 bases fit TRBD1. The germline V gene encodes CDR1 LGHNA and CDR2 YSLEER. Germline trimming cut 4 bases from V and 1 base from J; bases unmatched to any gene: 12. The CDR3 runs 18 residues.

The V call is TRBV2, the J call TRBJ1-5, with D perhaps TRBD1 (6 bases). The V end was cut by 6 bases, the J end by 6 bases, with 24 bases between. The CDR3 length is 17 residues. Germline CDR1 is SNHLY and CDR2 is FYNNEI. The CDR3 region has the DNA TGTGCCAGCAGGAGACAGGACGGGTGGACGGTTGGTCAGCCCCAGCATTTT. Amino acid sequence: CASRRQDGWTVGQPQHF.

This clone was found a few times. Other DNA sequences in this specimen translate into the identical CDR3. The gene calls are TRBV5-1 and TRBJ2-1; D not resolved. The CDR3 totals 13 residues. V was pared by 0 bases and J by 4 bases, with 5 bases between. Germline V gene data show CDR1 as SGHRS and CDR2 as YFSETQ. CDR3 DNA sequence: TGCGCCAGCAGCTTGGGCGGATACAATGAGCAGTTCTTC. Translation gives CASSLGGYNEQFF.

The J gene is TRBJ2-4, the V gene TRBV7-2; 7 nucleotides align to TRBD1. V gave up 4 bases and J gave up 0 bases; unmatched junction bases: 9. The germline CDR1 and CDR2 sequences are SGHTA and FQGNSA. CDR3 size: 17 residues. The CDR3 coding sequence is TGTGCCAGCAGCTCTCGGGGACAGTCTCTAGCCAAAAACATTCAGTACTTC. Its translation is CASSSRGQSLAKNIQYF.

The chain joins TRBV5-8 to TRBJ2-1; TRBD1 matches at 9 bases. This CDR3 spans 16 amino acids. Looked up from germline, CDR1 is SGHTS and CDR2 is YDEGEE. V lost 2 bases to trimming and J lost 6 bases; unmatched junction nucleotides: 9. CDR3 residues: CASSFRVGQGVNEQFF. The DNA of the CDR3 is TGTGCCAGCAGCTTTAGGGTGGGACAGGGTGTCAATGAGCAGTTCTTC.

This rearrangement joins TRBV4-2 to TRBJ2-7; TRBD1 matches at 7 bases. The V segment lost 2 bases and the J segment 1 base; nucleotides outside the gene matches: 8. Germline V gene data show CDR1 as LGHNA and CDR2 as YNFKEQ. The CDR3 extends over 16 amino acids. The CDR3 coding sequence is TGTGCCAGCAGCCAATCACAGGGGTCGGAGTCCTACGAGCAGTACTTC. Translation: CASSQSQGSESYEQYF.

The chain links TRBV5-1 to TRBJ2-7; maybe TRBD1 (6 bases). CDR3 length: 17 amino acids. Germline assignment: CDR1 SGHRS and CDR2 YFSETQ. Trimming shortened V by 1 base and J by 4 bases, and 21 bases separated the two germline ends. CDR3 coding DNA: TGCGCCAGCAGCTTGATGGACAGACATACCGGCGCTTACGAGCAGTACTTC. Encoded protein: CASSLMDRHTGAYEQYF.